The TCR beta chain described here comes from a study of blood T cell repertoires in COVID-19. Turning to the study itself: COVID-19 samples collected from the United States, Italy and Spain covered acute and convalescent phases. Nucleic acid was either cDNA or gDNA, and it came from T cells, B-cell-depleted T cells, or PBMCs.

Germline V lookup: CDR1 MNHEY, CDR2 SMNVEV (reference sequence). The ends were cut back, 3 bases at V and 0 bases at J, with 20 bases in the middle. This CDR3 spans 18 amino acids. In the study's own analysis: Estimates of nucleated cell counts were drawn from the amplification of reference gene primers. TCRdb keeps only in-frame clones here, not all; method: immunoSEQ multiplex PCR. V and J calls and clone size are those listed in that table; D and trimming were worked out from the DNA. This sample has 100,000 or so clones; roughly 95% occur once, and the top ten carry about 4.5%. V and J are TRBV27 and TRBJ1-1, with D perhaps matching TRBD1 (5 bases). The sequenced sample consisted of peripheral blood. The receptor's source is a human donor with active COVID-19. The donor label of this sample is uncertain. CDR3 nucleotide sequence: TGTGCCAGCAGTTTGATAGGGACGTCGGGAGTTGTGAACACTGAAGCTTTCTTT. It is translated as CASSLIGTSGVVNTEAFF.